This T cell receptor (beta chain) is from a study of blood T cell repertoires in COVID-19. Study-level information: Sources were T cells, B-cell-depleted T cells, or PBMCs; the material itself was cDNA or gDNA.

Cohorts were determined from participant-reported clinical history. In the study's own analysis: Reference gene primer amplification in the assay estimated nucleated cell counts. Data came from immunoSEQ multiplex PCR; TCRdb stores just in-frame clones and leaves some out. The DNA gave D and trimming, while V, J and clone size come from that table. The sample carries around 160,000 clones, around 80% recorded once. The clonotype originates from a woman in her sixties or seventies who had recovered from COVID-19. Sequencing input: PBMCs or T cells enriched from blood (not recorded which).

The CDR3 coding sequence is TGCGCCAGCAGTAGTCCGGGAAATGGGGAAAAACTGTTTTTT. Protein sequence: CASSSPGNGEKLFF. The V gene is TRBV5-1, the J gene TRBJ1-4; D is undetermined. There are 14 residues in the CDR3. Deletions cut 5 bases from V and 8 bases from J, with 16 bases between. Per the germline V gene, CDR1 is SGHRS and CDR2 is YFSETQ.